This T cell receptor beta chain originates from a study of CD8+CD57+ T cells in acquired aplastic anemia. Overall study: Sorted CD4+ and CD8+ cells gave an average of around 3 ug of DNA.

The template for TCR beta VDJ and CDR3 sequence profiling was genomic DNA. MiXCR, run by TCRdb on the reads, gives a single entry per CDR3 protein. The sample carries 100,000 to 150,000 distinct CDR3 sequences, approximately 41% recorded once. Patients picked for sequencing had shown CD8+CD57+ cell expansion detected by flow cytometry. Receipt of therapy had not occurred in any patient by the time of blood sampling. In its sample, this clonotype was seen many times. This CDR3 contains 14 residues. V shed 6 bases and J 4 bases; nucleotides not matched to a gene: 4. The germline V gene encodes CDR1 DFQATT and CDR2 SNEGSKA (reference sequence).

The specimen sequenced was sorted CD4+, CD8+, or CD8+CD57+ T cells (not recorded which) from PBMCs. The clonotype comes from a human donor with aplastic anemia. This chain joins TRBV20-1 and TRBJ2-2; 11 bases line up with TRBD1. CDR3 coding DNA: TGCAGTGCCCCTGGGACAGGGGGCACCGGGGAGCTGTTTTTT. It translates to CSAPGTGGTGELFF.